Reported below is one TCR beta chain. Its antigen is still unknown. There are no base qualities to consult, and no much larger clone falls within one base. Library construction relied on the immunoSEQ multiplex PCR assay. Per the original workflow: A statistical classification framework was built for diagnosing cytomegalovirus status from the catalog of TCR beta chain sequences. In TCRdb, the immuneACCESS table is reduced to in-frame sequences with V and J assigned. These tables do not hold every clone; where another copy was compared, an unresolved V gene accounts for under half, and the others remain unexplained. V and J calls plus clone size are reproduced from that table; the DNA served to infer D and trimming. Recorded for this sample are 75,000 to 100,000 clones; roughly 96% of them occurred a single time. The ten largest clonotypes hold 0.78% of the sample. The data belong to a study of cytomegalovirus exposure and HLA in healthy donors (dated by TCRdb to about 2017). With respect to the entire study: A later analysis indicated that the 120 or so validation repertoires were generated on the platform also employed for the 670 or so repertoires of the first cohort. The study was designed to test whether signatures of past pathogen exposure could be identified by cataloging public T cell receptors. Besides the first cohort of roughly 660 subjects, a separate validation cohort made up of roughly 130 different subjects was used. The study combined high-throughput TCR immunosequencing, statistical association of individual TCRs with disease status, and machine learning to predict cytomegalovirus infection status. On the study overall, not on this receptor specifically: A few of the identified cytomegalovirus-associated TCR beta chains were confirmed in vitro to be specific for cytomegalovirus antigens. In a later analysis, TCRs clustered in the first cohort were found to also tend to co-occur in the roughly 110 validation repertoires, with about 93% of cluster scores above 0. The study gave a list of roughly 150 TCR beta chains associated with cytomegalovirus. The classifier was reported to diagnose cytomegalovirus status with high specificity and sensitivity in both the original and validation cohorts. The validation cohort had no HLA typing available for a later analysis, so co-occurrence within that cohort was assessed over all 120 or so repertoires. Most TCR sequences were observed very rarely across donors, whereas some public TCRs were present in many individuals. The authors suggested that the approach could potentially be extended to other disease states and immunological phenotypes.

The donors were included in the validation cohort of 100 to 150 subjects, a group kept apart from the roughly 610-subject first cohort. A distance of 21 bases separates the germline ends of V and J, which lose 5 bases and 2 bases respectively. In the germline V gene, CDR1 corresponds to SGHTA and CDR2 to FQGTGA. Reading from cysteine to phenylalanine, the CDR3 counts 18 amino acids. The sequence is cut down to CDR3 DNA, 54 bases in frame from base 1. The origin of this receptor is a man between 18 and 29 years old in good health and CMV-seronegative. The sequencing input was PBMCs. The rearranged segments are TRBV7-3 and TRBJ2-2; the D gene is perhaps TRBD1, on 6 matching bases. The DNA reads as follows: TGTGCCAGCAGCCGTACGGACAGATCAAACGCTAACACCGGGGAGCTGTTTTTT. Its product reads: CASSRTDRSNANTGELFF.